Detailed here is one T cell receptor beta chain. Its antigen is as yet unknown. Its ends do not fully match the called genes, so a read error is possible. This entry belongs to a study of T cells in Graves' hyperthyroidism and ophthalmopathy. Regarding the study as a whole: Prediction of ophthalmopathy progression came a median around 6.5 months pre-onset. Most thyroid clonotypes expanded above 0.001 were also detected in blood.

Using RNA transcripts as the source, TCR beta CDR3 regions were amplified. First-round RT-PCR targeting the TCR CDR3 was performed with the HTBI primer set. TCRdb independently ran MiXCR on the multiplex PCR reads; one entry per CDR3 protein. The data hold 450,000 to 650,000 distinct CDR3 sequences, with 13% to 15% observed a single time. Based on clinical symptoms, serum thyroxine and TRAb, thyroid ultrasound and orbital computed tomography, diagnoses were reached. PBMCs were derived from about 10 ml fresh peripheral blood. Germline lookup yields CDR1 SSHAT and CDR2 FNYEAQ (reference sequence). The CDR3 is made up of 16 amino acids.

The chain uses TRBV7-7 and TRBJ2-7, with 16 bases that match TRBD2. The TCR originated in a woman younger than 35 with Graves' ophthalmopathy. Sequencing was performed on blood. The CDR3 here is CASSPGTSGRADEQYF. The CDR3 bases are TGTGCTAGCAGCCCCGGGACTAGCGGGAGGGCGGACGAGCAGTACTTC. The entire variable domain, with the rest obtained from reference TRBV7-7 and TRBJ2-7, is as follows: GAGVSQSPRYKVTKRGQDVTLRCDPISSHATLYWYQQALGQGPEFLTYFNYEAQPDKSGLPSDRFSAERPEGSISTLTIQRTEQRDSAMYRCASSPGTSGRADEQYFGPGTRLTVT.